The sequence of this TCR beta chain was determined in a study of blood T cell repertoires in COVID-19. Study background: The samples span acute and convalescent COVID-19 from the United States, Italy and Spain. The analysed material was cDNA or gDNA that came from T cells, B-cell-depleted T cells, or PBMCs.

This clone came up a few times. Per the study methods: Scientists estimated how many nucleated cells there were by amplifying reference gene primers. The assay was immunoSEQ multiplex PCR, and TCRdb's table has in-frame clones only and misses some. The V and J calls and the clone size are those of that table, but D and trimming were determined from the DNA. In the table there are about 59,000 clones, 75% to 85% of which are singletons. V was pared by 4 bases and J by 2 bases, with 1 base of the junction left unmatched. The CDR3 length is 13 residues. CDR1 is LGHDT and CDR2 is YNNKEL in the germline V gene (reference sequence).

The source is a man in his sixties with acute or convalescent COVID-19. This chain connects TRBV3-1 (or the pseudogene TRBV3-2) to TRBJ1-2; TRBD1 agrees at 7 bases. The sequencing input was peripheral blood. CDR3 residues: CASSRQGNYGYTF. The CDR3 DNA sequence: TGTGCCAGCAGCCGACAGGGAAACTATGGCTACACCTTC.